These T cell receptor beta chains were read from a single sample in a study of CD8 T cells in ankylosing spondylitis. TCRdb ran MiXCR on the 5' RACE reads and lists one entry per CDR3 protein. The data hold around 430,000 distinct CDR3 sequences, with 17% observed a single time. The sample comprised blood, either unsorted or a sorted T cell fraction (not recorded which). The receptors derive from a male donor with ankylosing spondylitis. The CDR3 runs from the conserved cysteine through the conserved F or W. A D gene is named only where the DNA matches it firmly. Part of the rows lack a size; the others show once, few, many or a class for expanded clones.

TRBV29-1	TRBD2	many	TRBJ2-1	CSVGAGGPSEQFF	TGCAGCGTTGGAGCGGGGGGGCCCAGTGAGCAGTTCTTC
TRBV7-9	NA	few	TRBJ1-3	CASSRRGGVSGNTIYF	TGTGCCAGCAGCCGCCGAGGAGGGGTCTCTGGAAACACCATATATTTT
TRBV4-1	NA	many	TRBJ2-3	CASSQDWADTQYF	TGCGCCAGCAGCCAAGATTGGGCAGATACGCAGTATTTT
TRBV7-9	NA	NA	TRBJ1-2	CASSLEGAGRTGYTF	TGTGCCAGCAGCTTAGAGGGTGCGGGGCGGACTGGCTACACCTTC
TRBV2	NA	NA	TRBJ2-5	CASSEVRAGGETQYF	TGTGCCAGCAGTGAAGTTAGGGCGGGTGGGGAGACCCAGTACTTC
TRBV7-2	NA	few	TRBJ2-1	CASSLVGSGSNEQFF	TGTGCCAGCAGCTTAGTTGGCTCGGGGTCGAATGAGCAGTTCTTC
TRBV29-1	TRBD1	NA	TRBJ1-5	CSVGAGGTQPQHF	TGCAGCGTTGGTGCAGGGGGCACTCAGCCCCAGCATTTT
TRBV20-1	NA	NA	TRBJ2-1	CSPSSWANEQFF	TGCAGTCCCAGCTCGTGGGCTAATGAGCAGTTCTTC
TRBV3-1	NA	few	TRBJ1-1	CASSQWGGGGEAFF	TGTGCCAGCAGCCAATGGGGGGGGGGAGGTGAAGCTTTCTTT
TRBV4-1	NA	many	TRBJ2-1	CASSPAIQENEQFF	TGCGCCAGCAGCCCAGCCATACAGGAAAATGAGCAGTTCTTC
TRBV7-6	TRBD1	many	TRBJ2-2	CASSTRDRGTGELFF	TGTGCCAGCAGCACCCGGGACAGAGGAACCGGGGAGCTGTTTTTT
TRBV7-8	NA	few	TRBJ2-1	CASSFRLGSYNEQFF	TGTGCCAGCAGCTTCCGGTTGGGCTCCTACAATGAGCAGTTCTTC
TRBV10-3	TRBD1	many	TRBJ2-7	CAISDALGQGSLEQYF	TGTGCCATCAGTGATGCGTTAGGACAGGGGTCTCTCGAGCAGTACTTC
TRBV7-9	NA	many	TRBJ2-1	CACGTASSYNEQFF	TGTGCCTGTGGGACGGCGAGCTCCTACAATGAGCAGTTCTTC
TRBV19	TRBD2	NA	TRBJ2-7	CASSVTLAGGGSYEQYF	TGTGCCAGTAGTGTCACCCTCGCCGGGGGGGGATCCTACGAGCAGTACTTC
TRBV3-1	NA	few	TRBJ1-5	CASSQEDGPQHF	TGTGCCAGCAGCCAAGAAGACGGGCCCCAGCATTTT
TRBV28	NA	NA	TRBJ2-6	CASRTGYGANVLTF	TGTGCCAGCAGAACAGGGTATGGGGCCAACGTCCTGACTTTC
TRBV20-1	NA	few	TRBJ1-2	CSASIPTANYGYTF	TGCAGTGCTTCGATCCCCACAGCTAACTATGGCTACACCTTC
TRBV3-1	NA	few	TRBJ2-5	CASSQVSQRPSETQYF	TGTGCCAGCAGCCAAGTGTCTCAGCGTCCCTCTGAGACCCAGTACTTC
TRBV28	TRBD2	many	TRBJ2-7	CASSLLAGGLEQYF	TGTGCCAGCAGCCTCCTAGCGGGAGGGCTCGAGCAGTACTTC
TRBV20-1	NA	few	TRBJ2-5	CSARSAQETQYF	TGCAGTGCCCGCTCCGCCCAAGAGACCCAGTACTTC
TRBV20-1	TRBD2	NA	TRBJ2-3	CSAHTSGSIDTQYF	TGCAGTGCGCACACTAGCGGGAGTATTGATACGCAGTATTTT
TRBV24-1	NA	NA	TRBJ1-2	CATSDPLSGYTF	TGTGCCACCAGTGACCCCCTTAGTGGCTACACCTTC
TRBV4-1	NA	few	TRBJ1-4	CASSQGGWKDEKLFF	TGCGCCAGCAGCCAAGGGGGGTGGAAGGATGAAAAACTGTTTTTT
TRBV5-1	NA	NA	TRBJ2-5	CASTAHGLHQETQYF	TGCGCCAGTACCGCACACGGGTTACACCAAGAGACCCAGTACTTC
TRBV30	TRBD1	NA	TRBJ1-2	CAWSMGTGLGYTF	TGTGCCTGGAGTATGGGGACAGGGTTAGGCTACACCTTC
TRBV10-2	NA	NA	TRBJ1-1	CASSESVGSLEAFF	TGCGCCAGCAGTGAGTCAGTAGGGAGTCTTGAAGCTTTCTTT
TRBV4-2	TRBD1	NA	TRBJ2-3	CASSQGPGTGTDTQYF	TGTGCCAGCAGCCAAGGGCCTGGGACAGGGACAGATACGCAGTATTTT
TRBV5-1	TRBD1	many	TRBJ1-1	CASSLSRQGRDTEAFF	TGCGCCAGCAGCTTGTCGCGACAGGGCCGTGACACTGAAGCTTTCTTT
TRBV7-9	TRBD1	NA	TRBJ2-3	CASSLKGQGALDTQYF	TGTGCCAGCAGCTTAAAGGGACAGGGGGCGTTAGATACGCAGTATTTT
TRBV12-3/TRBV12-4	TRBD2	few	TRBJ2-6	CASSRGLITGANVLTF	TGTGCCAGCAGTCGGGGACTAATTACTGGGGCCAACGTCCTGACTTTC
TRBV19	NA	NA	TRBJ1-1	CASTLVDRTEAFF	TGTGCCAGTACCTTAGTAGACCGGACTGAAGCTTTCTTT
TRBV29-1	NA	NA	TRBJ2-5	CSVEDRLGRQETQYF	TGCAGCGTTGAAGATAGACTGGGGAGGCAAGAGACCCAGTACTTC
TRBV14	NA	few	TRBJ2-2	CASSQGTRGDTGELFF	TGTGCCAGCAGCCAGGGGACCAGGGGGGACACCGGGGAGCTGTTTTTT
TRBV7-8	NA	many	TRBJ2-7	CASSLIGAKGRGTYEQYF	TGTGCCAGCAGCTTAATCGGGGCGAAAGGGAGAGGGACCTACGAGCAGTACTTC
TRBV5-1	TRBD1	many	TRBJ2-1	CASSVGQGAANEQFF	TGCGCCAGCAGCGTGGGACAGGGGGCTGCCAATGAGCAGTTCTTC
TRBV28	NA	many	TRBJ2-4	CASSARPQAGEKNIQYF	TGTGCCAGCAGTGCCCGACCGCAGGCCGGGGAGAAAAACATTCAGTACTTC
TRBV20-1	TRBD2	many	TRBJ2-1	CSAGLAGGNEQFF	TGCAGTGCAGGACTAGCGGGGGGCAATGAGCAGTTCTTC
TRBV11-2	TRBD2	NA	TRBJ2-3	CASSSIPGLAGGLTDTQYF	TGTGCCAGCAGCTCTATACCAGGACTAGCGGGGGGCCTCACAGATACGCAGTATTTT
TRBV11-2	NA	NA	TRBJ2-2	CASSAFRGGELFF	TGTGCCAGCAGCGCCTTTCGCGGCGGGGAGCTGTTTTTT
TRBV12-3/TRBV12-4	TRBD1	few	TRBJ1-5	CASSLRQGPQPQHF	TGTGCCAGCAGCCTCAGACAGGGGCCTCAGCCCCAGCATTTT
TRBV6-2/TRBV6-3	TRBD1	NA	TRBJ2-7	CASSWLGQGIGEQYF	TGTGCCAGCAGTTGGCTGGGACAGGGTATTGGGGAGCAGTACTTC
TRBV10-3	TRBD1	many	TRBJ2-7	CAISSGQGNEQYF	TGTGCCATCAGCTCCGGACAGGGAAACGAGCAGTACTTC
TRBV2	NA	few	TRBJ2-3	CASSESLWGTDTQYF	TGTGCCAGCAGTGAAAGCCTTTGGGGCACAGATACGCAGTATTTT
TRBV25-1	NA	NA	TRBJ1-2	CASSELAGDYGYTF	TGTGCCAGCAGTGAATTGGCAGGGGATTATGGCTACACCTTC
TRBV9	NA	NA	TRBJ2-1	CASSTGTRHSEQFF	TGTGCCAGCAGCACCGGGACCAGACATAGTGAGCAGTTCTTC
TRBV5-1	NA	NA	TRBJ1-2	CASTPQGGTGARANYGYTF	TGCGCCAGCACCCCCCAGGGTGGGACCGGGGCTAGAGCTAACTATGGCTACACCTTC
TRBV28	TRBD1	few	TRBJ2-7	CASSTPGTGAWEQYF	TGTGCCAGCAGCACCCCGGGGACAGGCGCGTGGGAGCAGTACTTC
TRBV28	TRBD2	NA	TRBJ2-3	CASGLAGGADTQYF	TGTGCCAGCGGCCTAGCGGGAGGGGCAGATACGCAGTATTTT
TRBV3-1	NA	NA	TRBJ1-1	CASSLRTVRGDTEAFF	TGTGCCAGCAGCCTAAGGACAGTGAGGGGCGACACTGAAGCTTTCTTT
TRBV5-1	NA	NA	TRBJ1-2	CASSLGLPDGYTF	TGCGCCAGCAGCTTGGGGCTCCCGGATGGCTACACCTTC
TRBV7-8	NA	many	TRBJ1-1	CASTPGGRGAFF	TGTGCCAGCACCCCCGGAGGCCGAGGCGCTTTCTTT
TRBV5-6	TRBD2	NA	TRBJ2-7	CASSLPRSGAKSGEQYF	TGTGCCAGCAGCCTTCCCCGGAGCGGGGCCAAATCGGGCGAGCAGTACTTC
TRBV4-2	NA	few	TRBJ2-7	CASSQIGQRHEQYF	TGTGCCAGCAGCCAAATTGGACAGCGGCACGAGCAGTACTTC
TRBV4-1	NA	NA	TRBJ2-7	CASSQVGGHSYEQYF	TGCGCCAGCAGCCAAGTGGGGGGGCACTCCTACGAGCAGTACTTC